This passage covers 19 T cell receptor beta chains from one sample sequenced in a study of CD8+ T cells in alopecia areata. Reverse transcription of extracted RNA yielded cDNA, which provided the sequencing template. TCRdb's copy holds only in-frame clones and misses some; the assay was immunoSEQ multiplex PCR. The repertoire holds tens of thousands of clones, approximately 61% seen once, with more than 15% in the top ten. This specimen consisted of CD8+ T cells sorted from blood, obtained at week 0. The receptors shown here come from a human donor with alopecia areata.

This clone was observed once. The chain uses TRBV25-1 and TRBJ2-7; D is unresolved. Germline CDR1 and CDR2: MGHDK and SYGVNS. The CDR3 is made up of 11 amino acids. Trimming removed 5 bases at V and 1 base at J, with 3 bases between. This CDR3 reads CASSLSYEQYF. CDR3 coding DNA: TGTGCCAGCAGTTTATCCTACGAGCAGTACTTC.

About this clone: Germline and junction disagree at one end, which may indicate a read error. This chain connects TRBV20-1 to TRBJ1-5; no clear D gene. There are 8 residues in the CDR3. CDR1 and CDR2 (germline): DFQATT, SNEGSKA (reference sequence). CDR3 in DNA: TGCAGTGCTAGAAGGCAAGATTTT. It yields the protein CSARRQDF.

V gene TRBV27 combines with J gene TRBJ2-7, with D possibly TRBD2 on 6 matching bases. V lost 6 bases, J lost 2 bases, and 14 bases lay in between. Germline CDR1 MNHEY, CDR2 SMNVEV (reference sequence). The CDR3 contains 14 residues. CDR3 amino acids: CASSPSGTPYEQYF. CDR3 DNA: TGTGCCAGCAGCCCCTCCGGGACTCCCTACGAGCAGTACTTC.

The J gene is TRBJ1-2, the V gene TRBV27; D is perhaps TRBD1 (5 bases). This CDR3 region has 14 residues. Looked up from germline, CDR1 is MNHEY and CDR2 is SMNVEV (reference sequence). The ends were cut back, 3 bases at V and 4 bases at J, with 12 bases in the middle. Here the CDR3 DNA reads TGTGCCAGCAGTTTCGGACCCCAGGGCTATGGCTACACCTTC. Translating gives CASSFGPQGYGYTF.

This rearrangement joins TRBV27 to TRBJ1-1; D may be TRBD1 (5 bases). Germline values: CDR1 MNHEY, CDR2 SMNVEV (reference sequence). This CDR3 has 13 amino acids. The V and J ends lost 2 bases and 6 bases respectively, with 10 bases between them. The CDR3 coding sequence is TGTGCCAGCAGTTTAGCGGGGCGGGCTGAAGCTTTCTTT. Protein product: CASSLAGRAEAFF.

The chain couples TRBV27 to TRBJ2-7; D is uncertain. This CDR3 has 17 amino acids. Germline CDR1 MNHEY, CDR2 SMNVEV (reference sequence). Trimming pared 5 bases from V and 4 bases from J, leaving 24 bases between. CDR3 DNA sequence: TGTGCCAGCAGTCCACAACACGTCACCCTTATTGCTTACGAGCAGTACTTC. Protein product: CASSPQHVTLIAYEQYF.

The rearrangement joins TRBV29-1 to TRBJ2-3; 13 bases match TRBD2. Trimming removed 6 bases from V and 4 bases from J; junction bases left unmatched: 7. CDR1 is SQVTM, CDR2 ANQGSEA, per germline. The length of the CDR3 is 15 residues. The CDR3 reads CSVPRTSGRPDTQYF. The CDR3 coding sequence is TGCAGCGTCCCCAGGACTAGCGGGAGACCAGATACGCAGTATTTT.

The chain is built from TRBV6-5 and TRBJ2-5; D not certain. The CDR3 loop spans 13 amino acids. CDR1 MNHEY and CDR2 SVGAGI come from the germline V gene. Trimming pared 5 bases from V and 2 bases from J, leaving 9 bases between. CDR3 residues: CASSRFVQETQYF. Written as DNA, the CDR3 is TGTGCCAGCAGTCGGTTTGTACAAGAGACCCAGTACTTC.

The rearrangement uses TRBV29-1 and TRBJ1-4; D gene uncertain. Germline loops: CDR1 SQVTM, CDR2 ANQGSEA. The CDR3 sequence is 13 residues long. V lost 1 base and J lost 11, with 14 bases in between. CDR3 loop: CSVEVITGGKLFF. The CDR3 nucleotides read TGCAGCGTTGAAGTCATCACGGGTGGGAAACTGTTTTTT.

The chain couples TRBV25-1 to TRBJ1-1; tentative D call: TRBD1 (5 bases). V dropped 4 bases and J dropped 1 base, with 7 bases sitting between them. This CDR3 comprises 13 residues. Germline V gene data show CDR1 as MGHDK and CDR2 as SYGVNS. CDR3 bases: TGTGCCAGCAGTGCGGGGGGGAACACTGAAGCTTTCTTT. Amino acid sequence: CASSAGGNTEAFF.

V usage is TRBV19 and J usage is TRBJ2-2; D possibly corresponds to TRBD1 (6 bases). V gave up 3 bases and J gave up 4 bases, with 18 bases separating them. Per the germline V gene, CDR1 is LNHDA and CDR2 is SQIVND (reference sequence). This CDR3 contains 17 residues. In DNA form, the CDR3 reads TGTGCCAGTAGTATTCCCTCAGCAGGGGTATCCACCGGGGAGCTGTTTTTT. Translated: CASSIPSAGVSTGELFF.

This clone rates as large (0.1 to 1%). The chain has TRBV4-1 and TRBJ2-1, with D unresolved. V was pared by 0 bases and J by 12 bases, with 12 bases between. The germline V gene has CDR1 MGHRA and CDR2 YSYEKL. This CDR3 comprises 13 residues. In DNA form, the CDR3 reads TGCGCCAGCAGCCAAGATCCGGGCTTGGGGCAGTTCTTC. Encoded protein: CASSQDPGLGQFF.

The chain couples TRBV9 to TRBJ2-1; 8 bases align to TRBD2. The CDR3 covers 11 residues. The germline V gene has CDR1 SGDLS and CDR2 YYNGEE. Trimming took 3 bases from V and 10 from J; bases not matched to a gene: 0. The CDR3 DNA sequence: TGTGCCAGCAGCGCTAGCGGGGAGCAGTTCTTC. Protein: CASSASGEQFF.

This clone was picked up a small number of times. V usage is TRBV27 and J usage is TRBJ2-1; D is possibly TRBD1 or TRBD2 (5 bases each). V lost 4 bases, J lost 1 base, and 14 bases lay in between. The CDR3 loop spans 16 amino acids. Germline V gene data show CDR1 as MNHEY and CDR2 as SMNVEV (reference sequence). The CDR3 nucleotides are TGTGCCAGCAGTTCTCCGGGACCCCGATCCTACAATGAGCAGTTCTTC. It specifies CASSSPGPRSYNEQFF.

The gene calls are TRBV13 and TRBJ2-3; 7 bases line up with TRBD1. The ends lost 1 base at V and 1 base at J; junction bases unmatched: 2. This CDR3 is built from 15 residues. Looked up from germline, CDR1 is PRHDT and CDR2 is FYEKMQ (reference sequence). The CDR3 DNA reads TGTGCCAGCAGCTTAGAAGGACAGGGCACAGATACGCAGTATTTT. It translates to CASSLEGQGTDTQYF.

This chain uses TRBV4-3 with TRBJ1-5, with D perhaps TRBD1 (6 bases). Germline assignment: CDR1 LGHNA and CDR2 YSLEER. The CDR3 runs to 18 residues. Trimming cost V 0 bases and J 5 bases, with 20 bases left between them. The CDR3 loop is CASSQDRAGVFVDQPQHF. CDR3 in DNA: TGCGCCAGCAGCCAAGATCGGGCAGGGGTATTTGTCGATCAGCCCCAGCATTTT.

This chain joins TRBV5-6 and TRBJ2-1; D unclear. The V gene's germline CDR1 is SGHDT and CDR2 YYEEEE. The V end was cut by 1 base, the J end by 8 bases, with 7 bases between. The CDR3 has 12 amino acids. The CDR3 spells CASSLYGDEQFF. Written as DNA, the CDR3 is TGTGCCAGCAGCTTGTATGGCGATGAGCAGTTCTTC. The complete variable domain, with remaining parts taken from reference TRBV5-6 and TRBJ2-1, reads DAGVTQSPTHLIKTRGQQVTLRCSPKSGHDTVSWYQQALGQGPQFIFQYYEEEERQRGNFPDRFSGHQFPNYSSELNVNALLLGDSALYLCASSLYGDEQFFGPGTRLTVL.

This clone was seen ten or more times. The chain is built from TRBV6-6 and TRBJ2-3; D ambiguous. CDR3 length equals 14 residues. With 3 bases removed from V and 7 bases from J, the gap between germline ends came to 14 bases. The germline V gene encodes CDR1 MNHNY and CDR2 SVGAGI (reference sequence). CDR3 nucleotide sequence: TGTGCCAGCAGTTATTCGAAGGCAACAAATACGCAGTATTTT. Protein sequence: CASSYSKATNTQYF.

This clone was recorded a few times. CDR3 in amino acids: CASSELREQYF. CDR3 DNA: TGTGCCAGCAGTGAGCTCCGCGAGCAGTACTTC. This chain uses TRBV25-1 with TRBJ2-7; no clear D gene. The CDR3 spans 11 residues. V lost 3 bases and J lost 6, with 6 bases in between. Per germline, CDR1 MGHDK and CDR2 SYGVNS.